The entry below gives a single T cell receptor beta chain sequence along with its context. The antigen remains unidentified. Libraries were prepared by immunoSEQ multiplex PCR; TCRdb keeps only in-frame clonotypes and omits some of them. The repertoire has over a thousand clones, around 74% of them found once; the top ten carry over 9%. The CDR3 sequence is 12 residues long. Germline CDR1 is MNHNS and CDR2 is SASEGT. The V end lost 7 bases, the J end lost 1 base, and 7 bases lay between the germline ends. The data stem from a study of T cells after posttransplantation cyclophosphamide. Points from the study as a whole: Recipient CMV seropositivity and CMV reactivation strongly tracked TRB clonality. Tissue-infiltrating T cells from skin or gut overlapped little with blood T cells. Donor-recipient repertoire similarity was low at 1-2 months, rising over year one.

Sequencing was performed on memory CD8+ T cells sorted from blood. This sequence joins TRBV6-1 and TRBJ1-1, with a tentative D call TRBD1 (5 bases). This clonotype was sampled from a man aged 50 or older in good health, CMV-negative, and a related stem cell transplant donor. The CDR3 sequence: CASNQGNTEAFF. In nucleotides, the CDR3 is TGTGCCAGCAACCAGGGGAACACTGAAGCTTTCTTT.